These 20 T cell receptor beta chains came from one sample sequenced in a study of shared clonotypes between healthy human individuals. Some clones are missing from TCRdb's copy, which holds only in-frame ones; the method was immunoSEQ multiplex PCR. The table lists some 500,000 clones, roughly three quarters of them singletons. What was sequenced was PBMCs. The receptor source for this set is a woman between 40 and 50 years old in good health. Some clones in this sample may be carry-over from other donors' samples.

V gene TRBV30 combines with J gene TRBJ1-4; D is ambiguous. Germline V lookup: CDR1 GTSNPN, CDR2 SVGIG (reference sequence). V was shortened by 0 bases and J by 8 bases, with 16 bases between the two germline ends. There are 15 residues in the CDR3. CDR3 loop: CAWSVGATNFEKLFF. The CDR3, as DNA: TGTGCCTGGAGTGTGGGAGCAACAAACTTCGAAAAACTGTTTTTT.

The J gene is TRBJ1-1, the V gene TRBV28, with D perhaps matching TRBD1 (6 bases). The germline V and J ends were trimmed by 5 bases and 1 base, with 14 bases remaining between them. The germline gives CDR1 MDHEN, CDR2 SYDVKM. The CDR3 has 15 amino acids. The CDR3 DNA reads TGTGCCAGCAGTGCGGTGGGGGGGCGGAACACTGAAGCTTTCTTT. This sequence encodes CASSAVGGRNTEAFF.

A word on this clone: One base separates it from a far larger clone, so it is likely a read error. The CDR3 here is CASGAGVEQYF. Here the CDR3 DNA reads TGCGCCAGCGGCGCCGGGGTCGAGCAGTACTTC. The chain carries TRBV5-1 and TRBJ2-7, with D perhaps matching TRBD2 (5 bases). The V gene lost 7 bases and the J gene lost 6 bases, with 11 bases spanning the gap. Germline loops: CDR1 SGHRS, CDR2 YFSETQ. The CDR3 totals 11 residues.

Of note for this clone: This sample also contains other DNA sequences that code for the same CDR3. The genes are TRBV5-4 and TRBJ1-1; perhaps TRBD1 as D (5 bases). The CDR3 is 14 amino acids. Germline V gives CDR1 SGHNT, CDR2 YYREEE (reference sequence). V was cut by 2 bases and J by 0 bases, with 8 bases left in between. CDR3 bases: TGTGCCAGCAGCTTAAGGGGCTTGAACACTGAAGCTTTCTTT. Amino acid sequence: CASSLRGLNTEAFF. Filled out from reference TRBV5-4 and TRBJ1-1, the complete variable domain reads ETGVTQSPTHLIKTRGQQVTLRCSSQSGHNTVSWYQQALGQGPQFIFQYYREEENGRGNFPPRFSGLQFPNYSSELNVNALELDDSALYLCASSLRGLNTEAFFGQGTRLTVV.

A word on this clone: With a much larger clone just one base away, this may be a read error. The chain has TRBV9 and TRBJ1-3, with a possible D match to TRBD1 (5 bases). Germline assignment: CDR1 SGDLS and CDR2 YYNGEE. The CDR3 length is 15 residues. The CDR3 is CASSGVGTSGNTVYF. The DNA of the CDR3 is TGTGCCAGCAGCGGGGTGGGGACCTCTGGAAACACCGTATATTTT.

The V and J genes are TRBV16 and TRBJ1-5; D call uncertain. The V and J ends lost 0 bases and 4 bases respectively, with 7 bases between them. The CDR3 has 14 residues. Germline CDR1 KGHSY, CDR2 FQNENV. CDR3: CASSQSAANQPQHF. The CDR3 DNA reads as TGTGCCAGCAGCCAATCGGCAGCAAATCAGCCCCAGCATTTT.

This clone was observed a handful of times. The V call is TRBV6-5, the J call TRBJ1-1; tentative D call: TRBD1 (6 bases). CDR1 and CDR2 from the germline V gene are MNHEY and SVGAGI. This CDR3 has 15 amino acids. V lost 5 bases and J 1 base, leaving 14 bases between the germline ends. CDR3 sequence: CASSPQPTGNTEAFF. The CDR3, as DNA: TGTGCCAGCAGTCCCCAACCGACAGGGAACACTGAAGCTTTCTTT.

The sample holds many counts of this clone. The CDR3 DNA reads as TGTGCCAGCAGTGATTCGGCGACAGGGGGCAGGAAACTGTTTTTT. Its protein is CASSDSATGGRKLFF. The V gene is TRBV2, the J gene TRBJ1-4; the match to TRBD1 covers 10 bases. The CDR3 runs 15 residues. V trimming: 3 bases; J trimming: 11 bases; junction bases outside the gene matches: 9. Germline-derived CDR1 and CDR2 are SNHLY and FYNNEI.

The CDR3 DNA follows: TGTGCCAGCAGCTTAGCCCCAGCGGTACCTAACTATGGCTACACCTTC. Protein: CASSLAPAVPNYGYTF. This chain uses TRBV7-2 with TRBJ1-2; D remains ambiguous. The V gene lost 0 bases and the J gene lost 0 bases, with 11 bases spanning the gap. The CDR3 consists of 16 residues. In germline, CDR1 is SGHTA, CDR2 FQGNSA.

This clone was counted ten times or more. In the same sample, other DNA sequences code for this CDR3. The genes are TRBV5-1 and TRBJ2-7; no definite D call. CDR1 SGHRS and CDR2 YFSETQ come from the germline V gene. The CDR3 runs to 16 residues. V lost 0 bases, J lost 3 bases, and 16 bases lay in between. CDR3 DNA: TGCGCCAGCAGCTTGGAAGGACGGATCACAAACTACGAGCAGTACTTC. Translating it yields CASSLEGRITNYEQYF.

V and J are TRBV4-1 and TRBJ2-2; TRBD1 matches 10 bases. Germline CDR1 is MGHRA and CDR2 is YSYEKL. CDR3 length equals 15 residues. The trim removed 7 bases at V and 3 bases at J, leaving 5 bases unmatched. CDR3 coding DNA: TGCGCCAGCACCCCGGGACAGGGGCACACCGGGGAGCTGTTTTTT. It is translated as CASTPGQGHTGELFF.

The V call is TRBV9, the J call TRBJ2-7; TRBD2 aligns across 10 bases. The germline gives CDR1 SGDLS, CDR2 YYNGEE. The CDR3 has 15 amino acids. The V segment lost 4 bases and the J segment 4 bases; nucleotides outside the gene matches: 8. The CDR3 loop is CASSPHPSGGYEQYF. Written as DNA, the CDR3 is TGTGCCAGCAGCCCGCACCCTAGCGGGGGATACGAGCAGTACTTC. The full variable domain, completed using reference TRBV9 and TRBJ2-7, is DSGVTQTPKHLITATGQRVTLRCSPRSGDLSVYWYQQSLDQGLQFLIQYYNGEERAKGNILERFSAQQFPDLHSELNLSSLELGDSALYFCASSPHPSGGYEQYFGPGTRLTVT.

This clone was found once. The V gene is TRBV27, the J gene TRBJ2-7; TRBD2 agrees at 7 bases. Germline-derived CDR1 and CDR2 are MNHEY and SMNVEV (reference sequence). The CDR3 length is 15 residues. V dropped 5 bases and J dropped 3; count of bases not matched to a gene: 10. CDR3 sequence reads: CASSNGGEPSYEQYF. The CDR3 DNA reads TGTGCCAGCAGTAATGGGGGGGAGCCAAGCTACGAGCAGTACTTC.

The chain recombines TRBV10-3 with TRBJ1-3, with D unresolved. The CDR3 totals 17 residues. CDR1 is ENHRY, CDR2 SYGVKD, per germline. The V end was cut by 6 bases, the J end by 0 bases, with 18 bases between. In DNA, the CDR3 is TGTGCCATCAGCTCCCCCGAAGGTTTAGGCTCTGGAAACACCATATATTTT. Translating gives CAISSPEGLGSGNTIYF.

The V gene is TRBV15, the J gene TRBJ1-2; D might be TRBD1 (5 bases). Between the trimmed V and J ends, which lost 3 bases and 4 bases, there was a span of 24 bases. Germline V gene data show CDR1 as LNHNV and CDR2 as YYDKDF (reference sequence). The CDR3 extends over 18 amino acids. Here the CDR3 DNA reads TGTGCCACCAGCAGCCCCTTAGGACGGAATCGGGGGGTCTATGGCTACACCTTC. Protein product: CATSSPLGRNRGVYGYTF.

The chain has TRBV28 and TRBJ2-3; 12 bases are a match to TRBD2. CDR1 MDHEN and CDR2 SYDVKM come from the germline V gene. The J segment lost 5 bases and the V segment lost 6 bases, leaving 6 bases of the junction unmatched. CDR3 length equals 15 residues. CDR3 sequence (DNA): TGTGCCAGCAGGACTAGCGGGAGCAATGTAGATACGCAGTATTTT. Translated: CASRTSGSNVDTQYF. Filled out from reference TRBV28 and TRBJ2-3, the complete variable domain reads DVKVTQSSRYLVKRTGEKVFLECVQDMDHENMFWYRQDPGLGLRLIYFSYDVKMKEKGDIPEGYSVSREKKERFSLILESASTNQTSMYLCASRTSGSNVDTQYFGPGTRLTVL.

This clone was seen a handful of times. V gene TRBV28 combines with J gene TRBJ2-2; TRBD2 agrees at 11 bases. Per germline, CDR1 MDHEN and CDR2 SYDVKM. Trimming removed 8 bases from V and 1 base from J; junction bases left unmatched: 3. This CDR3 spans 15 amino acids. The CDR3 DNA reads as TGTGCCAGCGGGCTAGCGGGAGGGAACACCGGGGAGCTGTTTTTT. This translates into CASGLAGGNTGELFF.

Worth noting for this clone: A far larger clone differs by one base, so this is likely a read error. The sample contains more than one DNA sequence encoding this CDR3. The rearrangement joins TRBV7-9 to TRBJ2-5, with a possible D match to TRBD2 (5 bases). The CDR3 consists of 15 residues. Trimming removed 6 bases at V and 5 bases at J, with 19 bases between. Germline CDR1 reads SEHNR; CDR2 reads FQNEAQ (reference sequence). CDR3 sequence reads: CASSPPEASPETQYF. CDR3 DNA: TGTGCCAGCAGTCCCCCAGAGGCTAGCCCCGAGACCCAGTACTTC.

The gene calls are TRBV29-1 and TRBJ1-2; D call uncertain. Germline values: CDR1 SQVTM, CDR2 ANQGSEA. Trimming removed 5 bases at V and 4 bases at J, with 5 bases between. This CDR3 is built from 10 residues. CDR3: CSVPGYGYTF. The CDR3 DNA sequence: TGCAGCGTTCCGGGCTATGGCTACACCTTC. The full variable domain, with the rest looked up from reference TRBV29-1 and TRBJ1-2, is SAVISQKPSRDICQRGTSLTIQCQVDSQVTMMFWYRQQPGQSLTLIATANQGSEATYESGFVIDKFPISRPNLTFSTLTVSNMSPEDSSIYLCSVPGYGYTFGSGTRLTVV.

This clone was seen ten or more times. The V call is TRBV7-3, the J call TRBJ2-1; the D gene is possibly TRBD2 (6 bases). V lost 5 bases and J 2 bases, leaving 13 bases between the germline ends. The CDR3 is made up of 15 amino acids. Germline CDR1 reads SGHTA; CDR2 reads FQGTGA. CDR3 sequence reads: CASSAAGTAYNEQFF. The CDR3 nucleotides read TGTGCCAGCAGCGCAGCCGGGACTGCCTACAATGAGCAGTTCTTC.